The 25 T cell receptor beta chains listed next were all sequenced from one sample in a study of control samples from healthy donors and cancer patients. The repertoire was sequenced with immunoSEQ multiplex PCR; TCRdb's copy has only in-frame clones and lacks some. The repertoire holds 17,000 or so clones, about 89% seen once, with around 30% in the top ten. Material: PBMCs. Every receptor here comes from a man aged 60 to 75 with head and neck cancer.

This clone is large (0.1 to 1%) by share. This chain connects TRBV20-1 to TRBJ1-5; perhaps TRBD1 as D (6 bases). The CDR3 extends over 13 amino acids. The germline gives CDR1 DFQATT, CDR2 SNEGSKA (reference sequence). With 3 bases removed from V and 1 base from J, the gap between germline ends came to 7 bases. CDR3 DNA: TGCAGTGCTAGTCAGGGGAGCAATCAGCCCCAGCATTTT. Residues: CSASQGSNQPQHF.

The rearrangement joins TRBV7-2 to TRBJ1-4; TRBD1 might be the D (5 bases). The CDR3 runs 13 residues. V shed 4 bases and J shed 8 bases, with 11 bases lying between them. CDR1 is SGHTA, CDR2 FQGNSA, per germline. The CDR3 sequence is CASSSRDSEKLFF. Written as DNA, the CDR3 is TGTGCCAGCAGCTCAAGGGACTCCGAAAAACTGTTTTTT.

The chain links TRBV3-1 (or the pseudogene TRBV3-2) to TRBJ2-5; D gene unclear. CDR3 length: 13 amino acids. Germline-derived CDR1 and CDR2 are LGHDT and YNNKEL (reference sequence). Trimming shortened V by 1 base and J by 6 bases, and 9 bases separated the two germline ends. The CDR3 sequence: CASSQAYTQTQYF. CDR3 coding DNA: TGTGCCAGCAGCCAAGCTTACACCCAGACCCAGTACTTC.

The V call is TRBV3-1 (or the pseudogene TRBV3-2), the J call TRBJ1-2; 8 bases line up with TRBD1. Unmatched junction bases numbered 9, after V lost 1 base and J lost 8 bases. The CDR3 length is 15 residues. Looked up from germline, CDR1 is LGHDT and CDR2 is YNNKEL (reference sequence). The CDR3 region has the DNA TGTGCCAGCAGCCAAGCGGACCAGGGGGCGAGGGGCTACACCTTC. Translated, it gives CASSQADQGARGYTF.

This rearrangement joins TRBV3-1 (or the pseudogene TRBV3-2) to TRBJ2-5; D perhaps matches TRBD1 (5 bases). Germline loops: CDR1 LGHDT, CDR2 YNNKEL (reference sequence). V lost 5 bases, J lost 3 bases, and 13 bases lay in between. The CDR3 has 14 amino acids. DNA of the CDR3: TGTGCCAGCAGCTTACGGCAGGGCGAAGAGACCCAGTACTTC. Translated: CASSLRQGEETQYF.

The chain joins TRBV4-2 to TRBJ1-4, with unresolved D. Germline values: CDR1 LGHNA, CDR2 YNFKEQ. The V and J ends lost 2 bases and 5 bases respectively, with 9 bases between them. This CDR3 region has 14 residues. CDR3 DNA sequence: TGTGCCAGCAGCCAATGGGCCGAGAATGAAAAACTGTTTTTT. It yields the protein CASSQWAENEKLFF.

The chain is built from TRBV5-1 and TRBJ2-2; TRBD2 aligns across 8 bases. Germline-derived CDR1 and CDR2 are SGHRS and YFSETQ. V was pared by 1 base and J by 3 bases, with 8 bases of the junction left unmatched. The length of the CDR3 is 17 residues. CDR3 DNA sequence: TGCGCCAGCAGCTTGTTCAGCGGGGGCCCTTACACCGGGGAGCTGTTTTTT. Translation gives CASSLFSGGPYTGELFF.

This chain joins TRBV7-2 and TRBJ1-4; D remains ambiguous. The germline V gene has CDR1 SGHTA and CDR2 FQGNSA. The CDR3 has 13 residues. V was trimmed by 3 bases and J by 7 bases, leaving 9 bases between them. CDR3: CASSFQPSEKLFF. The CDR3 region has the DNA TGTGCCAGCAGCTTCCAGCCCTCTGAAAAACTGTTTTTT.

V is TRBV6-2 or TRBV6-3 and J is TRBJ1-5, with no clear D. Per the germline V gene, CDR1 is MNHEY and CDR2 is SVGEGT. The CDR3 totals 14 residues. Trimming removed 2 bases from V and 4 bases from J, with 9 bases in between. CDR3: CASSYVSGNQPQHF. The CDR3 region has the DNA TGTGCCAGCAGTTACGTTAGCGGAAATCAGCCCCAGCATTTT.

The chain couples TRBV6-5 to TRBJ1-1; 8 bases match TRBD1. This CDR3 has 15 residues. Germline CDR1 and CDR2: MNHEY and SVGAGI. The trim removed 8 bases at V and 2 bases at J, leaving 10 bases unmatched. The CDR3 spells CASSIQGAPNTEAFF. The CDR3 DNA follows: TGTGCCAGCTCTATCCAGGGGGCCCCAAACACTGAAGCTTTCTTT.

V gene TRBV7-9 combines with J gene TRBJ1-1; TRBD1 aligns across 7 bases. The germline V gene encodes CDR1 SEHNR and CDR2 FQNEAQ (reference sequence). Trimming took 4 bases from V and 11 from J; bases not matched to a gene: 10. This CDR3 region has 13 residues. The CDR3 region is CASSWEGARVAFF. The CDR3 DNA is TGTGCCAGCAGCTGGGAGGGGGCCAGGGTGGCTTTCTTT.

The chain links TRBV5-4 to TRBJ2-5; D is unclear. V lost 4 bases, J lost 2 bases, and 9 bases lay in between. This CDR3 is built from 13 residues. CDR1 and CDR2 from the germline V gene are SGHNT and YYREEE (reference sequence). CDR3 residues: CASSRALQETQYF. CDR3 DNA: TGTGCCAGCAGCCGGGCCCTTCAAGAGACCCAGTACTTC.

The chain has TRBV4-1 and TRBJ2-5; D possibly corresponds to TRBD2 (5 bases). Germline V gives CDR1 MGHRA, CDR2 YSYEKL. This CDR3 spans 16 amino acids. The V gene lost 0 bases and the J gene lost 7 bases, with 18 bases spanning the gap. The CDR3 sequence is CASSQDPPAEGGTQYF. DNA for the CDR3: TGCGCCAGCAGCCAAGATCCCCCAGCAGAGGGTGGGACCCAGTACTTC.

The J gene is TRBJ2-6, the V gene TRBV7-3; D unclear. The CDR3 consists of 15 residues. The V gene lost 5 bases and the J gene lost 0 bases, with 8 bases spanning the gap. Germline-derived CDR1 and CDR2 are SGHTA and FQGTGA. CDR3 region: CASSPQTSGANVLTF. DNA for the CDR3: TGTGCCAGCAGCCCCCAGACCTCTGGGGCCAACGTCCTGACTTTC.

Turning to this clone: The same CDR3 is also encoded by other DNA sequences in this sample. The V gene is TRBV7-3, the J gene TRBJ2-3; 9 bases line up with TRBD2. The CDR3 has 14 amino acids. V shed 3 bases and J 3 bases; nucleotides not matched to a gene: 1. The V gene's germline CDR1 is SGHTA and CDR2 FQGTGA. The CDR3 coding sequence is TGTGCCAGCAGCTTCAGCGGGGGGACAGATACGCAGTATTTT. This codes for CASSFSGGTDTQYF.

CDR3: CASNSGEYQPQHF. For the CDR3, the DNA is TGTGCCAGTAACTCGGGAGAGTACCAGCCCCAGCATTTT. The rearrangement joins TRBV19 to TRBJ1-5, with D unclear. The V end lost 7 bases, the J end lost 7 bases, and 14 bases lay between the germline ends. This CDR3 region has 13 residues. Germline V gives CDR1 LNHDA, CDR2 SQIVND (reference sequence).

The CDR3 spells CASSPDTGYGYTF. For the CDR3, the DNA is TGTGCCAGTAGTCCCGACACCGGCTATGGCTACACCTTC. The gene calls are TRBV19 and TRBJ1-2; D unclear. From germline, CDR1 is LNHDA and CDR2 SQIVND (reference sequence). Trimming cost V 5 bases and J 4 bases, with 11 bases left between them. The CDR3 consists of 13 residues.

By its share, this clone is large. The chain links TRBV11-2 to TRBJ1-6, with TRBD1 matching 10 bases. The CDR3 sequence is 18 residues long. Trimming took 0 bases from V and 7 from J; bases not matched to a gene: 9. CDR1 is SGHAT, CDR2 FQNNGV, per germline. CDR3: CASSLEAGGQGRNSPLHF. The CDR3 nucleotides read TGTGCCAGCAGCTTAGAGGCAGGGGGACAGGGGAGGAATTCACCCCTCCACTTT. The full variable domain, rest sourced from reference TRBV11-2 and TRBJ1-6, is EAGVAQSPRYKIIEKRQSVAFWCNPISGHATLYWYQQILGQGPKLLIQFQNNGVVDDSQLPKDRFSAERLKGVDSTLKIQPAKLEDSAVYLCASSLEAGGQGRNSPLHFGNGTRLTVT.

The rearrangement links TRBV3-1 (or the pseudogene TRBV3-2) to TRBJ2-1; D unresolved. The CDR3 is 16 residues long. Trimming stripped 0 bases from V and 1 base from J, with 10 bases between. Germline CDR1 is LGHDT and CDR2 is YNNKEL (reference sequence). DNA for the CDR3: TGTGCCAGCAGCCAAGACCCGGGCGCATCCTACAATGAGCAGTTCTTC. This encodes CASSQDPGASYNEQFF.

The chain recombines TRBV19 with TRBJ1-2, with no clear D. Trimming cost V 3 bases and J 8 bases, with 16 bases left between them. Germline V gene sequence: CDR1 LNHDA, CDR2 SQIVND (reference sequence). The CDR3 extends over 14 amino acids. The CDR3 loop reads CASSMGSPVEGYTF. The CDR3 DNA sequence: TGTGCCAGTAGTATGGGATCACCGGTTGAAGGCTACACCTTC.

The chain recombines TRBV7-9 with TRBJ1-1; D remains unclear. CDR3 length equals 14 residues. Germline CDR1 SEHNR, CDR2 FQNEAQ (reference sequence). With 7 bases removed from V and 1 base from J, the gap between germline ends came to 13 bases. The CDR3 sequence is CASTLTQSNTEAFF. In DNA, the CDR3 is TGTGCCAGCACCCTCACCCAATCGAACACTGAAGCTTTCTTT.

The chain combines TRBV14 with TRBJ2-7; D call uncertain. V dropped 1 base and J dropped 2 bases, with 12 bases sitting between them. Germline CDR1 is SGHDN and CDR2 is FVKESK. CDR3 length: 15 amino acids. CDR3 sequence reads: CASSQVAGFTYEQYF. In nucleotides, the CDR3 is TGTGCCAGCAGCCAAGTTGCAGGTTTCACCTACGAGCAGTACTTC.

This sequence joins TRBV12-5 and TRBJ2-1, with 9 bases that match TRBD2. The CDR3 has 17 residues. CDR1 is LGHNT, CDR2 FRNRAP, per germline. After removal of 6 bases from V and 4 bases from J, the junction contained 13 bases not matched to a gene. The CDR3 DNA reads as TGTGCTAGTGGCCCCGGGGCTAGCGGGGCCATATACAATGAGCAGTTCTTC. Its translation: CASGPGASGAIYNEQFF.

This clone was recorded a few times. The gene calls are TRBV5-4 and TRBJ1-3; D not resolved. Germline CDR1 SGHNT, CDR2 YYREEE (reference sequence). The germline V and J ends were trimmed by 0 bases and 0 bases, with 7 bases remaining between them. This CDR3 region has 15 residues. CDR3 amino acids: CASSLGGNSGNTIYF. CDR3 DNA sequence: TGTGCCAGCAGCTTGGGGGGAAACTCTGGAAACACCATATATTTT. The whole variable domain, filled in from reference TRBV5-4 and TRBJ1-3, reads ETGVTQSPTHLIKTRGQQVTLRCSSQSGHNTVSWYQQALGQGPQFIFQYYREEENGRGNFPPRFSGLQFPNYSSELNVNALELDDSALYLCASSLGGNSGNTIYFGEGSWLTVV.

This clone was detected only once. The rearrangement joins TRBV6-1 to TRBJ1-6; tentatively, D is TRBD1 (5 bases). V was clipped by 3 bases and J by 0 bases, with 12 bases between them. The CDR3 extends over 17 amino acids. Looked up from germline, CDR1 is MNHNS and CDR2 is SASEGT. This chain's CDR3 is CASSDQGLSSYNSPLHF. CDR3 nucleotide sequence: TGTGCCAGCAGTGACCAGGGCCTCAGCTCCTATAATTCACCCCTCCACTTT.